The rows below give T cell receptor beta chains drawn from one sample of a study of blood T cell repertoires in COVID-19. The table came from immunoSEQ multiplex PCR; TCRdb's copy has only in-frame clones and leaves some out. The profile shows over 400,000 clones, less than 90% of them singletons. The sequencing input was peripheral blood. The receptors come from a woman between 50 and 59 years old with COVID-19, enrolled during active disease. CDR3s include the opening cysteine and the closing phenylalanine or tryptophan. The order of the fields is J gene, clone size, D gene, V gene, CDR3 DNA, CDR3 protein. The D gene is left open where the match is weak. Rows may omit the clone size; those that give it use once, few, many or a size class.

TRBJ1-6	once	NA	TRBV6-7	TGTGCCAGCAGTTACCACCACCCAGACAGTTATAATTCACCCCTCCACTTT	CASSYHHPDSYNSPLHF
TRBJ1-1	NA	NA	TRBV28	TGTGCCAGCAGTCGGGGGGCTACCGGTGAAGCTTTCTTT	CASSRGATGEAFF
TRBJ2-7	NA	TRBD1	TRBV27	TGTGCCAGCAGGACAGGGGGAAGTGAGCAGTACTTC	CASRTGGSEQYF
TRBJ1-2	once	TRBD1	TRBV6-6	TGTGCCAGCAGCCCCGGACAGGGAGCTGGCTACACCTTC	CASSPGQGAGYTF
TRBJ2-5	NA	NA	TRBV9	TGTGCCAGCAGCGGGGGGCCTGGGGAGACCCAGTACTTC	CASSGGPGETQYF
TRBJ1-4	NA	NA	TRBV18	TGTGCCAGCTCATCAGACAGGCCAACTAATGAAAAACTGTTTTTT	CASSSDRPTNEKLFF
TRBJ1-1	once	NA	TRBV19	TGTGCCAGTAGGAGGGAATTACGCGACACTGAAGCTTTCTTT	CASRRELRDTEAFF
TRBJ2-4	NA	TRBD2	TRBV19	TGTGCCAGTAGTCCAGCCGGCCTAGGGCTAGCGGGGGGAAACATTCAGTACTTC	CASSPAGLGLAGGNIQYF
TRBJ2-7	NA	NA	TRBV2	TGTGCCAGCAGTGAACCCGCAGAGGGCGTAGAGCAGTACTTC	CASSEPAEGVEQYF
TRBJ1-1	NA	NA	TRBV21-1	TGTGCCAGCAGGGGCAGGGTGAACACTGAAGCTTTCTTT	CASRGRVNTEAFF
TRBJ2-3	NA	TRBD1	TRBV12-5	TGTGCTAGTGGTCCCGGACAGGGGGCAGATACGCAGTATTTT	CASGPGQGADTQYF
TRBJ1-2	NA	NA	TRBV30	TGTGCCTGGAGTGTCCGCGCTGACTATGGCTACACCTTC	CAWSVRADYGYTF
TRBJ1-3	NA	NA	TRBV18	TGTGCCAGCTCCCATACCAACGGCGGGGGAAACACCATATATTTT	CASSHTNGGGNTIYF
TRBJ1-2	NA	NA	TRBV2	TGTGCCAGCACGCGGGACGCAGTATATGATGGTGGTGGCTACACCTTC	CASTRDAVYDGGGYTF
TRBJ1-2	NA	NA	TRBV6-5	TGTGCCAGCAGTCCTGGAGGGTACTATGGCTACACCTTC	CASSPGGYYGYTF
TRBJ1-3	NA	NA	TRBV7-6	TGTGCCAGCAGTTACAGGGTGGGTCTGTCTGGAAACACCATATATTTT	CASSYRVGLSGNTIYF
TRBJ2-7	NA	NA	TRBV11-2	TGTGCCAGCAGCTTAGTGGTAGGAGGGCCCCATTACGAGCAGTACTTC	CASSLVVGGPHYEQYF
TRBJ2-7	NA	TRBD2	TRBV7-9	TGTGCCAGCAGCTACAGAACTTCCGGGACTAGCGGGGATACCTACGAGCAGTACTTC	CASSYRTSGTSGDTYEQYF
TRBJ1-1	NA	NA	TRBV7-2	TGTGCCAGCAGCTTAGGGGGGGTTGGCACTGAAGCTTTCTTT	CASSLGGVGTEAFF
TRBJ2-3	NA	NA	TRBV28	TGTGCCAGCAGGCAGGACTCCCCGGGGGATACGCAGTATTTT	CASRQDSPGDTQYF
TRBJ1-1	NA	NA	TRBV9	TGTGCCAGCAGCCTCCACCCGGGGGGGGTTGAAGCTTTCTTT	CASSLHPGGVEAFF
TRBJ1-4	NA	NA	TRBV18	TGTGCCAGCTCACCTACGGGACAATTCGATGAAAAACTGTTTTTT	CASSPTGQFDEKLFF
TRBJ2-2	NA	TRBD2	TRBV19	TGTGCCAGTAGTCACAGACTAGCGGGTGGCACCGGGGAGCTGTTTTTT	CASSHRLAGGTGELFF
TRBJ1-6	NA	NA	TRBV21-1	TGTGCCAGCAGCAAAGTGCCCAGGAGGGAATTCAGCTCCTATAATTCACCCCTCCACTTT	CASSKVPRREFSSYNSPLHF
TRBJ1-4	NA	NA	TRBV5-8	TGTGCCAGCAGCTTGACCCTCGGGAGGGGAGTTAATGAAAAACTGTTTTTT	CASSLTLGRGVNEKLFF
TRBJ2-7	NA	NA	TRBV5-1	TGCGCCAGCAGCTTGGAGTCTACTAGAATCTACGAGCAGTACTTC	CASSLESTRIYEQYF
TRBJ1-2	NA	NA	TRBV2	TGTGCCAGCAGTGATGGTTCTAGGGGCGGCTACACCTTC	CASSDGSRGGYTF
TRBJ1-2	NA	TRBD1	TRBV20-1	TGCAGTGCTAGTAAGGGGACAGGGGTGAACTATGGCTACACCTTC	CSASKGTGVNYGYTF
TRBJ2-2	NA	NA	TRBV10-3	TGTGCCACCAGGGCCAGTAAGGGGGGGCCGGACACCGGGGAGCTGTTTTTT	CATRASKGGPDTGELFF
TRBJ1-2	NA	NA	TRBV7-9	TGTGCCAGCAGCTTACGGGGAGGCTATGGCTACACCTTC	CASSLRGGYGYTF
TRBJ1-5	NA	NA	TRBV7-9	TGTGCCAGCAGCTTAACAGGGCGGGAGCCCCAGCATTTT	CASSLTGREPQHF
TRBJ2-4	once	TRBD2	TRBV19	TGTGCCAGTAGTATCCTCGGCGGGGGGGATGTTGACATTCAGTACTTC	CASSILGGGDVDIQYF
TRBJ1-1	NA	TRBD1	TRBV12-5	TGTGCTAGTGGTTTAGGGACAGGCGGCGCGGACACTGAAGCTTTCTTT	CASGLGTGGADTEAFF
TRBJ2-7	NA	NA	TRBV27	TGTGCCAGCAGCCACCAGGGGGGATCCTACGAGCAGTACTTC	CASSHQGGSYEQYF
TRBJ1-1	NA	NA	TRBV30	TGTGCCTGGAGTAAGGGGATGGGCACTGAAGCTTTCTTT	CAWSKGMGTEAFF
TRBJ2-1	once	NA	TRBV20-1	TGCAGTGCTGGAGACCCTGATGAGCAGTTCTTC	CSAGDPDEQFF
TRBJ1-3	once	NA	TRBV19	TGTGCCAGTAGTCAGACAGGTGATTCTGGAAACACCATATATTTT	CASSQTGDSGNTIYF
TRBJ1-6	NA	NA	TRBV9	TGTGCCAGCAGCGTAGAAGGGAGGGCCTATAATTCACCCCTCCACTTT	CASSVEGRAYNSPLHF
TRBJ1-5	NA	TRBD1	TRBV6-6	TGTGCCAGCAGTACGACAGGGGGAAACAATCAGCCCCAGCATTTT	CASSTTGGNNQPQHF
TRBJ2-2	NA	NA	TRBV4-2	TGTGCCAGCAGCCAAGCTAGGAAAGGCGGGGAGCTGTTTTTT	CASSQARKGGELFF
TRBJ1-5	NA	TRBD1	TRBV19	TGTGCCAGTACTAAAACCGGGACAGGCAATCAGCCCCAGCATTTT	CASTKTGTGNQPQHF
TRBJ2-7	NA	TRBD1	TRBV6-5	TGTGCCAGCGGACGAGACAGGGCCACCTACGAGCAGTACTTC	CASGRDRATYEQYF
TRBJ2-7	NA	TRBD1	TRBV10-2	TGCGCCAGTACGGACAGGGGATACGAGCAGTACTTC	CASTDRGYEQYF
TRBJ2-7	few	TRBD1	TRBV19	TGTGCCAGTAGTAGGGGAAACAGGGGACAGCAGTACTTC	CASSRGNRGQQYF
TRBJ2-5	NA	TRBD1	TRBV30	TGTGCCTGGAGCCCTGGGGCAGGGGGTTCCCAGTACTTC	CAWSPGAGGSQYF
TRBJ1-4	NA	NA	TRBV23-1	TGCGCCAGCAGTCAATCGACGGAGTCTAATGAAAAACTGTTTTTT	CASSQSTESNEKLFF
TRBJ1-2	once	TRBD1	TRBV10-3	TGTGCCATCAGTGCGCGACAGGGAGACTATGGCTACACCTTC	CAISARQGDYGYTF
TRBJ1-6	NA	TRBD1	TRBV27	TGTGCCAGCAGTGCCTATATCTCGGGAGCAGGGGGTCGAAGAACCTATAATTCACCCCTCCACTTT	CASSAYISGAGGRRTYNSPLHF
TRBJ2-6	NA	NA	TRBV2	TGTGCCAGCAGTGAAGGCAGCTCTGGGGCCAACGTCCTGACTTTC	CASSEGSSGANVLTF
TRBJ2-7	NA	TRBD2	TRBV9	TGTGCCAGCAGCGCCCGGACGGGGGAGGGGGAGCAGTACTTC	CASSARTGEGEQYF